One and the same sample provided the 22 T cell receptor beta chains below, sequenced in a study of shared clonotypes between healthy human individuals. Assay: immunoSEQ multiplex PCR; the TCRdb copy retains only in-frame clones and omits some. Among about 1.4 million clones listed, around 97% were seen once. Sequenced input: naive CD4+ T cells sorted from blood. The subset here: CD45RA+ positively selected. These TCRs come from a man in his thirties or forties in good health.

The rearrangement uses TRBV12-5 and TRBJ1-5; possible D gene TRBD1, 5 bases. Germline V gene sequence: CDR1 LGHNT, CDR2 FRNRAP. There are 16 residues in the CDR3. The V and J ends lost 1 base and 1 base respectively, with 11 bases between them. CDR3 coding DNA: TGTGCTAGTGGTTTGGCTTTTAAGGGGAGCAATCAGCCCCAGCATTTT. Residues: CASGLAFKGSNQPQHF.

Worth noting for this clone: Sequence at one end of the junction differs from germline and may be a read error. This rearrangement joins TRBV29-1 to TRBJ2-1; possible D gene TRBD1, 5 bases. The germline V gene encodes CDR1 SQVTM and CDR2 ANQGSEA. The CDR3 runs 14 residues. The CDR3 spells CSVEWVREINQQFF. The DNA of the CDR3 is TGCAGCGTTGAATGGGTCAGGGAAATCAATCAGCAGTTCTTC.

Comment on this clone: One end of the junction is discordant with germline, which a read error may explain. The chain links TRBV2 to TRBJ2-7; possible D gene TRBD1, 6 bases. The CDR3 sequence is 14 residues long. Per germline, CDR1 SNHLY and CDR2 FYNNEI. CDR3: CASREDRNSYEQYF. Here the CDR3 DNA reads TGTGCCAGCAGAGAAGACAGGAACTCCTACGAGCAGTACTTC.

CDR3 protein: CASSVGMRGDGYTF. The DNA of the CDR3 is TGTGCCAGCAGCGTAGGGATGCGGGGGGACGGCTACACCTTC. The chain recombines TRBV9 with TRBJ1-2, with a tentative D call TRBD1 (5 bases). V lost 0 bases and J 8 bases, leaving 14 bases between the germline ends. CDR1 is SGDLS and CDR2 is YYNGEE in the germline V gene. This CDR3 region has 14 residues.

J is TRBJ2-3 and V is TRBV19; TRBD2 is a possible D gene (6 bases). CDR1 is LNHDA and CDR2 is SQIVND in the germline V gene (reference sequence). The CDR3 contains 16 residues. The ends were cut back, 1 base at V and 1 base at J, with 12 bases in the middle. The CDR3 nucleotides are TGTGCCAGTAGTATAGGACTAGGAGGCCGCACAGATACGCAGTATTTT. Translating gives CASSIGLGGRTDTQYF.

V gene TRBV19 combines with J gene TRBJ2-1, with no clear D. Per the germline V gene, CDR1 is LNHDA and CDR2 is SQIVND (reference sequence). There are 14 residues in the CDR3. Trimming cost V 6 bases and J 8 bases, with 17 bases left between them. Written as DNA, the CDR3 is TGTGCCAGTAGCCCTCTGGTGGGCTTTGATGAGCAGTTCTTC. This encodes CASSPLVGFDEQFF.

The V gene is TRBV30, the J gene TRBJ1-2; 7 bases align to TRBD1. V lost 3 bases, J lost 2 bases, and 3 bases stayed unmatched. Germline V gene lookup returns CDR1 GTSNPN and CDR2 SVGIG (reference sequence). The CDR3 spans 13 residues. CDR3 DNA sequence: TGTGCCTGGAGCGGGGGACAGAACTATGGCTACACCTTC. Translating gives CAWSGGQNYGYTF.

The DNA of the CDR3 is TGCAGCGGGGGCCAGAGCTACAATGAGCAGTTCTTC. Translated, it gives CSGGQSYNEQFF. V gene TRBV29-1 combines with J gene TRBJ2-1; possibly TRBD1 for D (5 bases). The CDR3 consists of 12 residues. The ends were cut back, 7 bases at V and 3 bases at J, with 10 bases in the middle. CDR1 and CDR2 from the germline V gene are SQVTM and ANQGSEA.

The V call is TRBV19, the J call TRBJ2-1; tentatively, D is TRBD2 (6 bases). V was pared by 7 bases and J by 4 bases, with 17 bases between. The germline V gene has CDR1 LNHDA and CDR2 SQIVND (reference sequence). CDR3 length: 15 residues. This CDR3 is CASTLGGGLYNEQFF. The CDR3 nucleotides are TGTGCCAGTACCCTAGGTGGGGGACTGTACAATGAGCAGTTCTTC.

The chain has TRBV5-1 and TRBJ1-1; weak D call: TRBD1 (6 bases). This CDR3 spans 17 amino acids. Trimming left V 4 bases short and J 3 bases short, with 22 bases between. The V gene's germline CDR1 is SGHRS and CDR2 YFSETQ. The CDR3 sequence: CASSATSGQPGHTEAFF. CDR3 in DNA: TGCGCCAGCAGCGCTACATCCGGACAGCCGGGGCACACTGAAGCTTTCTTT. Full variable domain (remainder filled in from reference TRBV5-1 and TRBJ1-1): KAGVTQTPRYLIKTRGQQVTLSCSPISGHRSVSWYQQTPGQGLQFLFEYFSETQRNKGNFPGRFSGRQFSNSRSEMNVSTLELGDSALYLCASSATSGQPGHTEAFFGQGTRLTVV.

The chain combines TRBV7-8 with TRBJ2-2; maybe TRBD2 (6 bases). This CDR3 contains 14 residues. Per the germline V gene, CDR1 is SGHVS and CDR2 is FQNEAQ. Deletions cut 5 bases from V and 4 bases from J, with 11 bases between. The CDR3 DNA is TGTGCCAGCAGCAGGGACTTCGTCACCGGGGAGCTGTTTTTT. It codes for CASSRDFVTGELFF.

J is TRBJ2-2 and V is TRBV28, with TRBD2 as a possible D gene (6 bases). Trimming cost V 8 bases and J 0 bases, with 10 bases left between them. The CDR3 is 14 residues long. In germline, CDR1 is MDHEN, CDR2 SYDVKM. Here the CDR3 reads CASGGPPNTGELFF. The CDR3 DNA reads TGTGCCAGCGGAGGGCCCCCGAACACCGGGGAGCTGTTTTTT.

The chain carries TRBV5-1 and TRBJ1-2; possible D gene TRBD1, 6 bases. This CDR3 has 14 residues. Per germline, CDR1 SGHRS and CDR2 YFSETQ. V shed 1 base and J shed 8 bases, with 15 bases lying between them. This chain's CDR3 is CASSLPTGAGGYTF. The CDR3 nucleotides are TGCGCCAGCAGCTTGCCGACAGGCGCAGGGGGCTACACCTTC.

This chain connects TRBV4-1 to TRBJ2-1, with a possible D match to TRBD2 (5 bases). The CDR3 has 20 residues. V was clipped by 6 bases and J by 0 bases, with 27 bases between them. Germline-derived CDR1 and CDR2 are MGHRA and YSYEKL. CDR3 bases: TGCGCCAGCAGTCTCAAGGTAGGAGGCGGGTTAATGAGCTCCTACAATGAGCAGTTCTTC. It specifies CASSLKVGGGLMSSYNEQFF.

This chain uses TRBV6-6 with TRBJ2-7, with a possible D match to TRBD2 (5 bases). Per the germline V gene, CDR1 is MNHNY and CDR2 is SVGAGI (reference sequence). The CDR3 spans 16 residues. Trimming left V 0 bases short and J 3 bases short, with 15 bases between. The CDR3 bases are TGTGCCAGCAGTTACTCCCGGACTGGAGAGATCTACGAGCAGTACTTC. It is translated as CASSYSRTGEIYEQYF.

The chain links TRBV5-5 to TRBJ2-1; no reliable D call. The germline CDR1 and CDR2 sequences are SGHKS and YYEKEE (reference sequence). V was clipped by 3 bases and J by 1 base, with 11 bases between them. This CDR3 is built from 15 residues. For the CDR3, the DNA is TGTGCCAGCAGCTCCGCCGGAAGGTCCTACAATGAGCAGTTCTTC. Its protein product is CASSSAGRSYNEQFF. The full variable domain, with the rest looked up from reference TRBV5-5 and TRBJ2-1, is DAGVTQSPTHLIKTRGQQVTLRCSPISGHKSVSWYQQVLGQGPQFIFQYYEKEERGRGNFPDRFSARQFPNYSSELNVNALLLGDSALYLCASSSAGRSYNEQFFGPGTRLTVL.

The V gene is TRBV6-1, the J gene TRBJ2-5; D is undetermined. Trimming shortened V by 2 bases and J by 5 bases, and 9 bases separated the two germline ends. CDR1 is MNHNS, CDR2 SASEGT, per germline. The CDR3 contains 13 residues. The CDR3 bases are TGTGCCAGCAGTGAATTGGTTGCGGAGACCCAGTACTTC. Translating gives CASSELVAETQYF.

In regard to this clone: The same CDR3 can be traced to other DNA sequences in this sample. The V and J genes are TRBV5-1 and TRBJ1-2; unclear D gene. The CDR3 loop spans 12 amino acids. V was pared by 0 bases and J by 4 bases, with 4 bases between. Germline CDR1 and CDR2: SGHRS and YFSETQ. CDR3 bases: TGCGCCAGCAGCTTGGGCCGCTATGGCTACACCTTC. Its protein is CASSLGRYGYTF.

The chain has TRBV10-1 and TRBJ2-1, with 9 bases aligning to TRBD2. Per the germline V gene, CDR1 is WNHNN and CDR2 is SYGVQD (reference sequence). With V trimmed by 6 bases and J by 7 bases, 10 bases remained unmatched. This CDR3 contains 15 residues. In DNA form, the CDR3 reads TGCGCCAGCAGCGATTTGACTAGCGGAGTAAATGAGCAGTTCTTC. This translates into CASSDLTSGVNEQFF.

V gene TRBV27 combines with J gene TRBJ2-6, with TRBD1 identical over 9 bases. Germline CDR1 MNHEY, CDR2 SMNVEV (reference sequence). Trimming cost V 8 bases and J 4 bases; bases outside gene matches: 6. This CDR3 comprises 15 residues. The CDR3 sequence is CASRDRVTGANVLTF. The CDR3 bases are TGTGCCAGCCGGGACAGGGTAACCGGGGCCAACGTCCTGACTTTC. The variable domain in full, with the rest retrieved from reference TRBV27 and TRBJ2-6, is EAQVTQNPRYLITVTGKKLTVTCSQNMNHEYMSWYRQDPGLGLRQIYYSMNVEVTDKGDVPEGYKVSRKEKRNFPLILESPSPNQTSLYFCASRDRVTGANVLTFGAGSRLTVL.

This chain links TRBV11-2 with TRBJ1-3, with 7 bases fitting TRBD1. Germline CDR1 is SGHAT and CDR2 is FQNNGV. Trimming cost V 7 bases and J 0 bases; bases outside gene matches: 6. This CDR3 is 15 amino acids long. Here the CDR3 reads CASTGQLFSGNTIYF. CDR3 nucleotide sequence: TGTGCCAGCACGGGACAGCTCTTCTCTGGAAACACCATATATTTT.

This clone has a single count. This chain connects TRBV5-6 to TRBJ2-3; 10 bases map to TRBD2. Trimming at V came to 4 bases and at J to 3 bases, leaving 8 bases not matched to a gene. The length of the CDR3 is 16 residues. CDR1 is SGHDT, CDR2 YYEEEE, per germline. Here the CDR3 DNA reads TGTGCCAGCAGCATCTCTAGCGGGAGTGCGACAGATACGCAGTATTTT. Its protein is CASSISSGSATDTQYF.